Following are 6 T cell receptor beta chains from one sample sequenced in a study of radiotherapy plus CTLA-4 blockade in lung cancer (dated by TCRdb to 2017 to 2018). The receptor library was made with the immunoSEQ multiplex PCR assay. The immuneACCESS repertoire file appears here via TCRdb, limited to in-frame rearrangements. These files lack a portion of the clones; in checked studies, under half of the deficit traces to unresolved V genes, and the cause of the others is not known. This sample is represented by 55,000 to 70,000 clones; around 80% of them were singletons. The ten largest clones represent roughly 17% of the sample. The sample in question was peripheral blood, obtained from a patient treated with radiotherapy plus ipilimumab. Receptor source: a human donor with non-small cell lung cancer who had a complete response to radiotherapy plus ipilimumab.

This clone was counted a single time. This chain uses TRBV29-1 with TRBJ1-2, with D possibly TRBD1 on 6 matching bases. Germline CDR1 is SQVTM and CDR2 is ANQGSEA. The CDR3 spans 14 residues. Trimming shortened V by 6 bases and J by 4 bases, and 18 bases separated the two germline ends. The DNA of the CDR3 is TGCAGCGTCTCCGCTCCCGGGACAATCTATGGCTACACCTTC. Translation: CSVSAPGTIYGYTF.

This clone was observed a single time. The CDR3 reads CASSPWTVGTEAFF. The CDR3 DNA follows: TGTGCCAGCAGCCCCTGGACAGTTGGAACTGAAGCTTTCTTT. The chain combines TRBV5-6 with TRBJ1-1; D possibly corresponds to TRBD1 (6 bases). V lost 4 bases, J lost 5 bases, and 15 bases lay in between. The CDR3 consists of 14 residues. From germline, CDR1 is SGHDT and CDR2 YYEEEE.

This clone was found a few times. The CDR3 sequence is CASSLTVQNTGELFF. The CDR3 DNA reads as TGTGCCAGCTCACTAACCGTACAGAACACCGGGGAGCTGTTTTTT. The chain links TRBV18 to TRBJ2-2; D not resolved. V was cut by 4 bases and J by 1 base, with 10 bases left in between. Germline loops: CDR1 KGHSH, CDR2 LQKENI. The length of the CDR3 is 15 residues.

This chain links TRBV5-1 with TRBJ2-5; 16 bases agree with TRBD2. CDR3 length: 17 residues. Germline trimming cut 4 bases from V and 4 bases from J; bases unmatched to any gene: 7. CDR1 and CDR2 from the germline V gene are SGHRS and YFSETQ. The CDR3 is CASSAGTSGGAPETQYF. The CDR3 DNA reads TGCGCCAGCAGCGCAGGGACTAGCGGGGGGGCCCCAGAGACCCAGTACTTC.

J is TRBJ1-1 and V is TRBV30; D is possibly TRBD1 (5 bases). The CDR3 length is 13 residues. Trimming cost V 5 bases and J 0 bases, with 10 bases left between them. Germline V gene data show CDR1 as GTSNPN and CDR2 as SVGIG (reference sequence). The CDR3 sequence: CAWVGLVNTEAFF. CDR3 nucleotide sequence: TGTGCCTGGGTGGGACTGGTGAACACTGAAGCTTTCTTT.

The rearrangement joins TRBV30 to TRBJ1-2; the D gene is possibly TRBD1 (5 bases). Looked up from germline, CDR1 is GTSNPN and CDR2 is SVGIG (reference sequence). The CDR3 is 16 residues long. The V and J ends lost 7 bases and 2 bases respectively, with 23 bases between them. CDR3 protein: CASVGAESWINYGYTF. The CDR3 bases are TGTGCCTCCGTAGGGGCAGAATCCTGGATAAACTATGGCTACACCTTC. Full variable domain (remainder filled in from reference TRBV30 and TRBJ1-2): SQTIHQWPATLVQPVGSPLSLECTVEGTSNPNLYWYRQAAGRGLQLLFYSVGIGQISSEVPQNLSASRPQDRQFILSSKKLLLSDSGFYLCASVGAESWINYGYTFGSGTRLTVV.